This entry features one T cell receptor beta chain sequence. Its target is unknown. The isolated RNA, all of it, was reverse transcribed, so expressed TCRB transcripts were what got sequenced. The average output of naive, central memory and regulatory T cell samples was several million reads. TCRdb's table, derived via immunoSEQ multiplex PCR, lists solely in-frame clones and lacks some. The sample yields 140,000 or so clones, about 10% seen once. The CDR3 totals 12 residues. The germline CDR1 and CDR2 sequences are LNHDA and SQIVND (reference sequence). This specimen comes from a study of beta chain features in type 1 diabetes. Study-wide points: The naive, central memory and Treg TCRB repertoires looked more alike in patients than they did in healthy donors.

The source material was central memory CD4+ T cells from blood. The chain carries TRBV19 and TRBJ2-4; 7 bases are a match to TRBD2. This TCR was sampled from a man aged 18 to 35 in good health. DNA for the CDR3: TGTGCAGGACGGACTAGACGGAACATTCAGTACTTC. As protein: CAGRTRRNIQYF.